This entry lists 21 T cell receptor beta chains sequenced from one sample in a study of cytomegalovirus exposure and HLA in healthy donors. The PCR made use of 60 Vbeta and 13 Jbeta primers. This table comes from immunoSEQ multiplex PCR, and its TCRdb copy is limited to in-frame clones, with some not included. The sample holds 150,000 to 200,000 clones, around three quarters seen once. Sequences were obtained from PBMCs. The receptors were sampled from a male donor in good health and CMV-seronegative.

For the CDR3, the DNA is TGTGCCAGCAGCTTATTGGCCCAGAACACCGGGGAGCTGTTTTTT. As protein: CASSLLAQNTGELFF. The chain joins TRBV7-9 to TRBJ2-2, with D unresolved. This CDR3 is 15 amino acids long. Trimming removed 2 bases at V and 1 base at J, with 8 bases between. Per the germline V gene, CDR1 is SEHNR and CDR2 is FQNEAQ (reference sequence).

The rearrangement uses TRBV7-2 and TRBJ2-2, with a tentative D call TRBD1 (6 bases). Germline V gene lookup returns CDR1 SGHTA and CDR2 FQGNSA. Trimming left V 5 bases short and J 0 bases short, with 13 bases between. The CDR3 contains 16 residues. The CDR3 is CASSQHQGPNTGELFF. The DNA for the CDR3 is TGTGCCAGCAGCCAGCACCAGGGGCCGAACACCGGGGAGCTGTTTTTT.

V is TRBV5-1 and J is TRBJ2-2, with TRBD2 identical over 9 bases. The CDR3 has 17 amino acids. The V gene end was trimmed by 0 bases and the J gene end by 4 bases; junction bases not matched to a gene: 7. Germline CDR1 is SGHRS and CDR2 is YFSETQ. CDR3 loop: CASSLGGTSLGTGELFF. The CDR3 DNA sequence: TGCGCCAGCAGCTTGGGAGGGACTAGCTTGGGCACCGGGGAGCTGTTTTTT.

The chain carries TRBV30 and TRBJ2-7; the D gene is possibly TRBD1 (7 bases). V gave up 2 bases and J gave up 6 bases, with 14 bases separating them. Germline CDR1 is GTSNPN and CDR2 is SVGIG (reference sequence). This CDR3 is 13 amino acids long. As DNA, the CDR3 is TGTGCCTGGAGTCCCCAGGGGGGCGGCGAGCAGTACTTC. Translation gives CAWSPQGGGEQYF.

This sequence joins TRBV2 and TRBJ1-4; D is unclear. Trimming cost V 4 bases and J 8 bases, with 8 bases left between them. This CDR3 comprises 12 residues. Germline CDR1 SNHLY, CDR2 FYNNEI. Written as DNA, the CDR3 is TGTGCCAGCAGTGCCCAAGAGGAAAAACTGTTTTTT. Residues: CASSAQEEKLFF.

The rearrangement uses TRBV28 and TRBJ2-7; TRBD2 matches 11 bases. CDR1 and CDR2 from the germline V gene are MDHEN and SYDVKM. V lost 6 bases and J lost 6; bases outside the gene matches: 10. This CDR3 comprises 15 residues. The CDR3 region is CASRPGTSGSLEQYF. In DNA form, the CDR3 reads TGTGCCAGCAGGCCTGGGACTAGCGGTAGCCTCGAGCAGTACTTC.

The chain uses TRBV5-4 and TRBJ2-3; TRBD2 matches at 13 bases. Germline V lookup: CDR1 SGHNT, CDR2 YYREEE (reference sequence). V was pared by 4 bases and J by 5 bases, with 10 bases of the junction left unmatched. The CDR3 spans 17 residues. CDR3 bases: TGTGCCAGCAGCCCCGGACTAGCGGGGGCCTGGGAAGATACGCAGTATTTT. It is translated as CASSPGLAGAWEDTQYF.

The chain has TRBV27 and TRBJ2-7; 11 bases map to TRBD2. The germline gives CDR1 MNHEY, CDR2 SMNVEV (reference sequence). V was clipped by 4 bases and J by 3 bases; unmatched bases: 5. The CDR3 runs to 15 residues. DNA for the CDR3: TGTGCCAGCAGTTGGGGGACTAGCGGAAACTACGAGCAGTACTTC. This gives the protein CASSWGTSGNYEQYF.

A few counts support this clone. This sequence joins TRBV19 and TRBJ2-7, with D uncertain. Trimming removed 2 bases from V and 3 bases from J, with 8 bases in between. Germline V CDR1 and CDR2: LNHDA, SQIVND (reference sequence). The CDR3 extends over 13 amino acids. In DNA, the CDR3 is TGTGCCAGTAGTATATCCCTATTCTACGAGCAGTACTTC. Amino acids: CASSISLFYEQYF.

The chain has TRBV6-5 and TRBJ1-6, with D possibly TRBD1 on 6 matching bases. V was trimmed by 5 bases and J by 9 bases, leaving 17 bases between them. The CDR3 covers 15 residues. The germline V gene encodes CDR1 MNHEY and CDR2 SVGAGI. The CDR3 region is CASSLGRATGSPLHF. DNA of the CDR3: TGTGCCAGCAGTCTGGGACGGGCGACAGGTTCACCCCTCCACTTT.

V usage is TRBV28 and J usage is TRBJ2-7, with D unclear. The CDR3 sequence is 15 residues long. V was clipped by 3 bases and J by 0 bases, with 12 bases between them. Germline V gene sequence: CDR1 MDHEN, CDR2 SYDVKM. The CDR3 loop is CASSFSPWSSYEQYF. The DNA for the CDR3 is TGTGCCAGCAGTTTTTCCCCCTGGAGCTCCTACGAGCAGTACTTC. The full variable domain, its missing parts supplied by reference TRBV28 and TRBJ2-7, is DVKVTQSSRYLVKRTGEKVFLECVQDMDHENMFWYRQDPGLGLRLIYFSYDVKMKEKGDIPEGYSVSREKKERFSLILESASTNQTSMYLCASSFSPWSSYEQYFGPGTRLTVT.

The chain carries TRBV28 and TRBJ2-1, with TRBD2 identical over 10 bases. The CDR3 is 14 amino acids. Germline V gives CDR1 MDHEN, CDR2 SYDVKM. Trimming removed 4 bases from V and 9 bases from J; junction bases left unmatched: 6. The CDR3 region is CASSSLAGVTEQFF. Written as DNA, the CDR3 is TGTGCCAGCAGTTCTCTAGCGGGAGTGACTGAGCAGTTCTTC.

This chain links TRBV7-6 with TRBJ1-4; possibly TRBD1 for D (6 bases). The CDR3 totals 15 residues. V was trimmed by 5 bases and J by 10 bases, leaving 20 bases between them. Germline V gene data show CDR1 as SGHVS and CDR2 as FNYEAQ. The CDR3 spells CASSTQGLGGRKLFF. The CDR3 bases are TGTGCCAGCAGCACCCAGGGATTAGGGGGTAGAAAACTGTTTTTT.

The chain is built from TRBV11-3 and TRBJ2-1, with D possibly being TRBD1 (6 bases). Germline CDR1 reads SGHNT; CDR2 reads YENEEA. V was shortened by 5 bases and J by 4 bases, with 9 bases between the two germline ends. This CDR3 spans 13 amino acids. CDR3: CASSPGQYNEQFF. CDR3 nucleotide sequence: TGTGCCAGCAGCCCGGGACAATACAATGAGCAGTTCTTC.

The chain combines TRBV5-6 with TRBJ1-3, with D hard to call. CDR1 is SGHDT, CDR2 YYEEEE, per germline. The CDR3 contains 14 residues. V lost 2 bases and J 2 bases, leaving 8 bases between the germline ends. The CDR3 loop is CASSLGAAGNTIYF. The CDR3 DNA reads as TGTGCCAGCAGCTTAGGCGCGGCTGGAAACACCATATATTTT.

This clone was picked up one time. At one end, the junction sequence differs from germline, possibly due to a read error. The rearrangement uses TRBV5-1 and TRBJ2-7, with 7 bases identical to TRBD1. The CDR3 is 12 amino acids. Germline CDR1 SGHRS, CDR2 YFSETQ. In DNA form, the CDR3 reads TGCGTCAGCAGGGGACAGTCTTACGAGCAGTACTTC. Translated: CVSRGQSYEQYF.

V usage is TRBV19 and J usage is TRBJ2-1; D perhaps matches TRBD2 (6 bases). The V gene lost 8 bases and the J gene lost 5 bases, with 16 bases spanning the gap. This CDR3 comprises 14 residues. Germline lookup yields CDR1 LNHDA and CDR2 SQIVND (reference sequence). The CDR3 protein is CASSGERINNEQFF. For the CDR3, the DNA is TGTGCCAGTTCGGGGGAGCGGATTAACAATGAGCAGTTCTTC. The entire variable domain, with the rest obtained from reference TRBV19 and TRBJ2-1, is as follows: DGGITQSPKYLFRKEGQNVTLSCEQNLNHDAMYWYRQDPGQGLRLIYYSQIVNDFQKGDIAEGYSVSREKKESFPLTVTSAQKNPTAFYLCASSGERINNEQFFGPGTRLTVL.

The chain couples TRBV23-1 to TRBJ2-7; weak D call: TRBD2 (5 bases). TRBV23-1 is an ORF for which the function is uncertain. This CDR3 comprises 14 residues. Trimming took 3 bases from V and 5 from J, leaving 14 bases between them. CDR3 in amino acids: CASSHFPGRHEQYF. The CDR3 bases are TGCGCCAGCAGTCATTTTCCGGGAAGACACGAGCAGTACTTC.

This clone was recorded a few times. The chain has TRBV7-9 and TRBJ1-1; D is ambiguous. Per the germline V gene, CDR1 is SEHNR and CDR2 is FQNEAQ (reference sequence). This CDR3 has 15 amino acids. Trimming stripped 5 bases from V and 10 bases from J, with 23 bases between. In DNA, the CDR3 is TGTGCCAGCAGCCTACTAGGGTTCCCGGATACTACAGCTTTCTTT. Its translation: CASSLLGFPDTTAFF.

A note on this clone: The junction departs from the called germline gene at one end, perhaps through a read error. At the DNA level, this CDR3 is encoded by other sequences in the same sample as well. The chain uses TRBV9 and TRBJ2-5, with 8 positions matching TRBD1. Germline CDR1 is SGDLS and CDR2 is YYNGEE. This CDR3 comprises 16 residues. Here the CDR3 reads CASSVARTGMEETQYF. CDR3 bases: TGTGCTAGCAGCGTAGCCAGGACAGGGATGGAGGAGACCCAGTACTTC.

The sample holds a few counts of this clone. The chain joins TRBV5-1 to TRBJ2-3, with 12 bases that match TRBD2. The CDR3 extends over 17 amino acids. Losses at the gene ends were 4 bases for V and 6 bases for J; bases not matched to a gene: 12. The V gene's germline CDR1 is SGHRS and CDR2 YFSETQ. The CDR3, as DNA: TGCGCCAGCAGCCTAGGACTAGCGGGGAGGGGTGAGGATACGCAGTATTTT. Amino acids: CASSLGLAGRGEDTQYF.